This TCR beta chain was recorded in a study of blood T cell repertoires in COVID-19. Losses at the gene ends were 1 base for V and 8 bases for J; bases not matched to a gene: 9. Germline V gene lookup returns CDR1 MGHRA and CDR2 YSYEKL. This CDR3 has 15 amino acids. Authors' methods: Nucleated cell counts were estimated from reference gene primer amplification. Only in-frame clones appear in the TCRdb table, and some are missing; sequencing was by immunoSEQ multiplex PCR. D and trimming come from the DNA, and the V and J calls and clone size come from that table. In the table there are about 220,000 clones, around 82% of which are singletons.

The rearrangement links TRBV4-1 to TRBJ1-2; 8 bases are shared with TRBD1. Material: peripheral blood. The receptor was isolated from a woman between 65 and 79 years old with acute or convalescent COVID-19. CDR3 nucleotide sequence: TGCGCCAGCAGCCAAGGTACGACAGGGGCGACGGGCTACACCTTC. Amino acids: CASSQGTTGATGYTF.